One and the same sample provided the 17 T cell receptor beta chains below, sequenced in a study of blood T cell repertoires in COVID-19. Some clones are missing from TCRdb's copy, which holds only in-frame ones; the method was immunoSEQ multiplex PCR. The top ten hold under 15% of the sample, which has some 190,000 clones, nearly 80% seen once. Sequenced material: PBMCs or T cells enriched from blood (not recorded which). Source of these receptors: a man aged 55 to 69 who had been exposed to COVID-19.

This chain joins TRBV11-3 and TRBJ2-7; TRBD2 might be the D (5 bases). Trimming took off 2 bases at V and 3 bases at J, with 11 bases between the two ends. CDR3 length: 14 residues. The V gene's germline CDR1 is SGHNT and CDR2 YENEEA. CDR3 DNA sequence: TGTGCCAGCAGCTTAAGACGGGGAAGCTACGAGCAGTACTTC. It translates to CASSLRRGSYEQYF.

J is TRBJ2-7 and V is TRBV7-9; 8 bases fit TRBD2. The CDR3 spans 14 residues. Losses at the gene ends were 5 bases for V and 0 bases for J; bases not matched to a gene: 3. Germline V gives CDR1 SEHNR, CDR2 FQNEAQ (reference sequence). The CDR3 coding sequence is TGTGCCAGCAGCCCTGGGACTAGCTCCTACGAGCAGTACTTC. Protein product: CASSPGTSSYEQYF. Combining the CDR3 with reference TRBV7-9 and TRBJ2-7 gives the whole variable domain DTGVSQNPRHKITKRGQNVTFRCDPISEHNRLYWYRQTLGQGPEFLTYFQNEAQLEKSRLLSDRFSAERPKGSFSTLEIQRTEQGDSAMYLCASSPGTSSYEQYFGPGTRLTVT.

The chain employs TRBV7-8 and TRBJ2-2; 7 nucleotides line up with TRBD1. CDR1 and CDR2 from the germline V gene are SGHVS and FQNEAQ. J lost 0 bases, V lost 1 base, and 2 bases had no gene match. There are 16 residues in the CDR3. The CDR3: CASSLVTGSNTGELFF. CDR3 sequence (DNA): TGTGCCAGCAGCTTAGTGACAGGGTCGAACACCGGGGAGCTGTTTTTT.

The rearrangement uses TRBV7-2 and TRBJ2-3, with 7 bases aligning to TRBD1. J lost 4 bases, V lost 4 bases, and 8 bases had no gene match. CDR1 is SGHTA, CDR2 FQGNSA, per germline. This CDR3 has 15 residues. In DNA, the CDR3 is TGTGCCAGCAGCTGGAGACAGGGCTTCGCAGATACGCAGTATTTT. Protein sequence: CASSWRQGFADTQYF.

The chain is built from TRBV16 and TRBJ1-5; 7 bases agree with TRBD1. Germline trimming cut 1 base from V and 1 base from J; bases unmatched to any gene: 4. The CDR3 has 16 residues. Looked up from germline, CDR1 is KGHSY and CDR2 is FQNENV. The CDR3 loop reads CASSQLGDRSNQPQHF. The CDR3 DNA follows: TGTGCCAGCAGCCAATTAGGGGACAGAAGCAATCAGCCCCAGCATTTT.

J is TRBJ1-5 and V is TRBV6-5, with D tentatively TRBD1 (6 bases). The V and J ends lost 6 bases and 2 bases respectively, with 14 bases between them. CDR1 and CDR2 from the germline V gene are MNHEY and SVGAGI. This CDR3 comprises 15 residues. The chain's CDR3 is CASRRGGIGNQPQHF. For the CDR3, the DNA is TGTGCCAGCAGGAGGGGGGGTATAGGCAATCAGCCCCAGCATTTT.

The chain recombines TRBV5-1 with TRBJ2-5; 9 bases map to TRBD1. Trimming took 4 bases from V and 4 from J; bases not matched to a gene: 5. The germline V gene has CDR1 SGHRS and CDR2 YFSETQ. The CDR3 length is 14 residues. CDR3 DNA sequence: TGCGCCAGCAGCCCCGGGACAGGGACAGAGACCCAGTACTTC. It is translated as CASSPGTGTETQYF.

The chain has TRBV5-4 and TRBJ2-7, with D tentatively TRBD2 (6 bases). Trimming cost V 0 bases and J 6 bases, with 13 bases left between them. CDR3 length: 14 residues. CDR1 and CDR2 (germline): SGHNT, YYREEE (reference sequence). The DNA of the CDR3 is TGTGCCAGCAGCTTGGGTGGAGGGAGAGGCGAGCAGTACTTC. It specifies CASSLGGGRGEQYF.

CDR3 region: CASSLGDRGSTDTQYF. DNA of the CDR3: TGTGCCAGCAGCTTAGGGGACAGGGGATCCACAGATACGCAGTATTTT. This chain connects TRBV7-9 to TRBJ2-3; 10 nucleotides agree with TRBD1. The CDR3 runs 16 residues. Germline loops: CDR1 SEHNR, CDR2 FQNEAQ (reference sequence). Trimming cost V 1 base and J 2 bases; bases outside gene matches: 3.

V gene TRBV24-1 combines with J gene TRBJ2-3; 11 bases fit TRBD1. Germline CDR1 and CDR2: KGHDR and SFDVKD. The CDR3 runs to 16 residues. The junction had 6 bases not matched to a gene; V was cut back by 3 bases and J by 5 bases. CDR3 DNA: TGTGCCACCAGTGATCCAGGACAGGGGGCAATAGATACGCAGTATTTT. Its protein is CATSDPGQGAIDTQYF.

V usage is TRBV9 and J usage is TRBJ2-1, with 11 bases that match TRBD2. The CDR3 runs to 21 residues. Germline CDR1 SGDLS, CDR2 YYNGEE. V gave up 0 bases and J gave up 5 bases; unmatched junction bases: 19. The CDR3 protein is CASSVVLVAGGPQERNNEQFF. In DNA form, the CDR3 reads TGTGCCAGCAGCGTAGTCCTGGTAGCGGGAGGGCCTCAAGAGAGAAACAATGAGCAGTTCTTC.

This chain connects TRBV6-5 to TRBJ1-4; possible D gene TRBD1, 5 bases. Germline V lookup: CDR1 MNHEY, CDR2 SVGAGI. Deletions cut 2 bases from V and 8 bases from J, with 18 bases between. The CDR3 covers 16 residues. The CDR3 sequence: CASSYPNRAGREKLFF. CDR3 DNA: TGTGCCAGCAGTTACCCCAATCGGGCAGGGCGCGAAAAACTGTTTTTT.

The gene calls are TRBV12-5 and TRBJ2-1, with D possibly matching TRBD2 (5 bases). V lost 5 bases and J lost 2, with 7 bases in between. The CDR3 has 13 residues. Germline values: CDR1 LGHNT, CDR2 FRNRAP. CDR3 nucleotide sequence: TGTGCTAGTGGTACCGGGACCTACAATGAGCAGTTCTTC. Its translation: CASGTGTYNEQFF.

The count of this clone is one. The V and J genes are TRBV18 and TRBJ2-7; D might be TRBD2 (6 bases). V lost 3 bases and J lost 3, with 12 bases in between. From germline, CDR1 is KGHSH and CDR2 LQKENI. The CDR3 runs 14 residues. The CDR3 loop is CASSPRDSNYEQYF. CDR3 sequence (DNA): TGTGCCAGCTCACCCCGGGACTCAAACTACGAGCAGTACTTC. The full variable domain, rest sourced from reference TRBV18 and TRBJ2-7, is NAGVMQNPRHLVRRRGQEARLRCSPMKGHSHVYWYRQLPEEGLKFMVYLQKENIIDESGMPKERFSAEFPKEGPSILRIQQVVRGDSAAYFCASSPRDSNYEQYFGPGTRLTVT.

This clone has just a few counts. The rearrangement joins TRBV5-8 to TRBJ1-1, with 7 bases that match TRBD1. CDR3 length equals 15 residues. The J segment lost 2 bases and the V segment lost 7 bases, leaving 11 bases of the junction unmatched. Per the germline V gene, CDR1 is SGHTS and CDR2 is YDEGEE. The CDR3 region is CASPPSRGLNTEAFF. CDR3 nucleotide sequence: TGTGCCAGCCCACCTTCTAGGGGGCTTAACACTGAAGCTTTCTTT.

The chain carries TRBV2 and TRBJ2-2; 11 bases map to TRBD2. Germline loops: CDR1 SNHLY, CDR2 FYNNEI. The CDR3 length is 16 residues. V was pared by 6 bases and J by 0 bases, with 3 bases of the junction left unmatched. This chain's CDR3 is CASRAGLAANTGELFF. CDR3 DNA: TGTGCCAGCAGAGCGGGACTAGCGGCGAACACCGGGGAGCTGTTTTTT.

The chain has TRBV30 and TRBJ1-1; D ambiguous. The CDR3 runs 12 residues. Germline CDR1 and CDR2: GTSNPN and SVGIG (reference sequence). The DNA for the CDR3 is TGTGCTTGTGACTTAAAGAACACTGAAGCTTTCTTT. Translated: CACDLKNTEAFF.